This entry lists 22 T cell receptor beta chains sequenced from one sample in a study of blood T cell repertoires in COVID-19. The method was immunoSEQ multiplex PCR; TCRdb's version includes in-frame clones alone and lacks a portion of them. The sample holds roughly 73,000 clones, 80% to 90% seen once. Sample: peripheral blood. Receptors originate from a woman between 70 and 85 years old with acute or convalescent COVID-19.

This sequence joins TRBV28 and TRBJ1-1, with 7 bases matching TRBD1. Trimming cost V 8 bases and J 4 bases; bases outside gene matches: 10. The germline V gene has CDR1 MDHEN and CDR2 SYDVKM. CDR3 length: 14 residues. CDR3 sequence (DNA): TGTGCCAGCTTATCGACAGGGCCGATCACTGAAGCTTTCTTT. Its protein product is CASLSTGPITEAFF.

This chain links TRBV5-1 with TRBJ2-7, with 9 bases aligning to TRBD2. The CDR3 is made up of 18 amino acids. From germline, CDR1 is SGHRS and CDR2 YFSETQ. With V trimmed by 2 bases and J by 2 bases, 14 bases remained unmatched. DNA of the CDR3: TGCGCCAGCAGCTTCTCTCTCCGGACCCTAGCGGGGCCCTACGAGCAGTACTTC. This encodes CASSFSLRTLAGPYEQYF.

The chain carries TRBV5-6 and TRBJ2-3; D not certain. The CDR3 is 12 amino acids. Trimming pared 3 bases from V and 6 bases from J, leaving 8 bases between. Germline loops: CDR1 SGHDT, CDR2 YYEEEE. DNA of the CDR3: TGTGCCAGCAGCTCCGCTAGGGATACGCAGTATTTT. Protein sequence: CASSSARDTQYF.

This rearrangement joins TRBV27 to TRBJ2-7, with a possible D match to TRBD2 (5 bases). V lost 8 bases and J 4 bases, leaving 15 bases between the germline ends. Germline CDR1 and CDR2: MNHEY and SMNVEV (reference sequence). The CDR3 is 13 residues long. CDR3 loop: CASGYDEGYEQYF. CDR3 sequence (DNA): TGTGCCAGCGGCTACGATGAGGGTTACGAGCAGTACTTC.

This clone was picked up a small number of times. The CDR3 DNA sequence: TGTGCCAGCAGCTCTCATGGACAGGGTGCGAATCAGCCCCAGCATTTT. Translated, it gives CASSSHGQGANQPQHF. V is TRBV5-5 and J is TRBJ1-5; 8 bases align to TRBD1. The V gene's germline CDR1 is SGHKS and CDR2 YYEKEE (reference sequence). The CDR3 loop spans 16 amino acids. V shed 3 bases and J 4 bases; nucleotides not matched to a gene: 9.

V usage is TRBV7-8 and J usage is TRBJ1-5; perhaps TRBD1 as D (6 bases). In germline, CDR1 is SGHVS, CDR2 FQNEAQ. Trimming cost V 5 bases and J 2 bases, with 19 bases left between them. The CDR3 is 17 residues long. CDR3: CASSTLNRALGNQPQHF. The CDR3, as DNA: TGTGCCAGCAGCACTCTAAACAGGGCATTGGGCAATCAGCCCCAGCATTTT.

The J gene is TRBJ1-5, the V gene TRBV18; weak D call: TRBD1 (6 bases). The V end lost 2 bases, the J end lost 7 bases, and 12 bases lay between the germline ends. The CDR3 covers 14 residues. The germline CDR1 and CDR2 sequences are KGHSH and LQKENI. The CDR3 nucleotides are TGTGCCAGCTCACCAGGGGGGGCTTTACAGCCCCAGCATTTT. It translates to CASSPGGALQPQHF. Full variable domain (missing parts from reference TRBV18 and TRBJ1-5): NAGVMQNPRHLVRRRGQEARLRCSPMKGHSHVYWYRQLPEEGLKFMVYLQKENIIDESGMPKERFSAEFPKEGPSILRIQQVVRGDSAAYFCASSPGGALQPQHFGDGTRLSIL.

Only a few counts were recorded for this clone. This chain connects TRBV29-1 to TRBJ1-2; TRBD1 might be the D (5 bases). Germline V lookup: CDR1 SQVTM, CDR2 ANQGSEA. The CDR3 spans 13 residues. V was clipped by 6 bases and J by 1 base, with 12 bases between them. The CDR3 reads CSVRRDVNYGYTF. CDR3 DNA sequence: TGCAGCGTCAGGAGGGACGTTAACTATGGCTACACCTTC.

This CDR3 reads CASRTKIQETQYF. The DNA of the CDR3 is TGTGCCAGCAGGACAAAAATTCAAGAGACCCAGTACTTC. The chain joins TRBV2 to TRBJ2-5; D remains unclear. The germline gives CDR1 SNHLY, CDR2 FYNNEI. The V and J ends lost 6 bases and 2 bases respectively, with 10 bases between them. The CDR3 is 13 amino acids.

The chain has TRBV30 and TRBJ1-4, with D unresolved. CDR3 size: 12 residues. Between the trimmed V and J ends, which lost 2 bases and 8 bases, there was a span of 9 bases. Germline V lookup: CDR1 GTSNPN, CDR2 SVGIG (reference sequence). CDR3 bases: TGTGCCTGGAGTTTTGTTGGCGAAAAACTGTTTTTT. Translated, it gives CAWSFVGEKLFF.

The chain links TRBV28 to TRBJ2-5; D is possibly TRBD1 (5 bases). The CDR3 totals 15 residues. The germline CDR1 and CDR2 sequences are MDHEN and SYDVKM. V was trimmed by 6 bases and J by 7 bases, leaving 21 bases between them. Here the CDR3 reads CASRPWGPEEGTQYF. The CDR3 DNA follows: TGTGCCAGCAGGCCATGGGGCCCCGAGGAAGGGACCCAGTACTTC. The full variable domain, with the rest looked up from reference TRBV28 and TRBJ2-5, is DVKVTQSSRYLVKRTGEKVFLECVQDMDHENMFWYRQDPGLGLRLIYFSYDVKMKEKGDIPEGYSVSREKKERFSLILESASTNQTSMYLCASRPWGPEEGTQYFGPGTRLLVL.

This clone came up once. This rearrangement joins TRBV28 to TRBJ1-2; 7 bases fit TRBD1. After removal of 6 bases from V and 3 bases from J, the junction contained 10 bases not matched to a gene. The CDR3 runs to 15 residues. CDR1 and CDR2 (germline): MDHEN, SYDVKM. This chain's CDR3 is CASRGAGQPYYGYTF. The CDR3 DNA reads TGTGCCAGCAGGGGGGCGGGACAGCCATACTATGGCTACACCTTC.

The rearrangement joins TRBV5-5 to TRBJ2-2; 11 positions agree with TRBD2. With V trimmed by 4 bases and J by 3 bases, 8 bases remained unmatched. CDR3 length: 17 residues. The germline V gene has CDR1 SGHKS and CDR2 YYEKEE (reference sequence). The CDR3 reads CASSPLAGVVDTGELFF. For the CDR3, the DNA is TGTGCCAGCAGCCCACTAGCGGGAGTGGTGGACACCGGGGAGCTGTTTTTT.

V is TRBV7-6 and J is TRBJ2-7; 12 bases agree with TRBD2. In germline, CDR1 is SGHVS, CDR2 FNYEAQ. Trimming took 1 base from V and 9 from J; bases not matched to a gene: 1. CDR3 size: 13 residues. CDR3 bases: TGTGCCAGCAGCTTAGGGGGACTAGCGGGGCAGTACTTC. Translation: CASSLGGLAGQYF.

The sample holds a few counts of this clone. The rearrangement uses TRBV19 and TRBJ1-1; D ambiguous. This CDR3 region has 14 residues. CDR1 is LNHDA and CDR2 is SQIVND in the germline V gene (reference sequence). V lost 7 bases to trimming and J lost 0 bases, with 12 bases between them. In nucleotides, the CDR3 is TGTGCCAGTAACGGGAGAGGGATGAACACTGAAGCTTTCTTT. Its translation is CASNGRGMNTEAFF.

This sequence joins TRBV28 and TRBJ1-1; 8 bases are shared with TRBD1. V shed 7 bases, J shed 4 bases, and the junction held 20 bases outside the gene matches. The CDR3 loop spans 18 amino acids. Per germline, CDR1 MDHEN and CDR2 SYDVKM. The CDR3 DNA follows: TGTGCCAGCATCCCGCCCGGGACAGGCCCCGGCATGGGCACTGAAGCTTTCTTT. Protein: CASIPPGTGPGMGTEAFF. Full variable domain (outside the CDR3, taken from reference TRBV28 and TRBJ1-1): DVKVTQSSRYLVKRTGEKVFLECVQDMDHENMFWYRQDPGLGLRLIYFSYDVKMKEKGDIPEGYSVSREKKERFSLILESASTNQTSMYLCASIPPGTGPGMGTEAFFGQGTRLTVV.

The CDR3 region is CARVSVGRGLYSNQPQHF. The CDR3 bases are TGTGCCAGAGTGTCGGTGGGCAGGGGCCTTTATAGCAATCAGCCCCAGCATTTT. The genes are TRBV6-4 and TRBJ1-5; a weak D match, TRBD1 (6 bases). V dropped 9 bases and J dropped 0 bases, with 24 bases sitting between them. The CDR3 covers 18 residues. Germline assignment: CDR1 MRHNA and CDR2 SNTAGT.

This chain connects TRBV7-4 to TRBJ2-7; TRBD2 matches 10 bases. The junction had 0 bases not matched to a gene; V was cut back by 6 bases and J by 7 bases. The CDR3 has 11 residues. The germline gives CDR1 SGHVT, CDR2 SQSDAQ. The CDR3 bases are TGTGCCAGCAGACTAGCGGGAGAGCAGTACTTC. Translating it yields CASRLAGEQYF. Full variable domain (rest looked up from reference TRBV7-4 and TRBJ2-7): GAGVSQSPRYKVAKRGRDVALRCDSISGHVTLYWYRQTLGQGSEVLTYSQSDAQRDKSGRPSGRFSAERPERSVSTLKIQRTEQGDSAVYLCASRLAGEQYFGPGTRLTVT.

This clone has a handful of counts. This chain connects TRBV6-1 to TRBJ2-1, with TRBD2 identical over 16 bases. CDR1 is MNHNS, CDR2 SASEGT, per germline. The CDR3 spans 18 residues. J was trimmed by 0 bases and V by 8 bases; bases with no gene match: 7. The CDR3 DNA follows: TGTGCCAGCGGTGGGGGACTAGCGGGAGGGAGCTCCTACAATGAGCAGTTCTTC. Its protein product is CASGGGLAGGSSYNEQFF.

This chain links TRBV5-3 with TRBJ1-1; possibly TRBD1 for D (6 bases). Being an ORF, TRBV5-3 has a function that is uncertain. The CDR3 sequence is 14 residues long. The CDR3 nucleotides read TGTGTCGCTCCCAAGGGGGGAGGGGGCACTGAAGCTTTCTTT. Residues: CVAPKGGGGTEAFF.

V gene TRBV6-4 combines with J gene TRBJ2-7; 9 bases match TRBD2. CDR3 length: 16 residues. CDR1 and CDR2 (germline): MRHNA, SNTAGT. V shed 3 bases and J 2 bases; nucleotides not matched to a gene: 8. CDR3 nucleotide sequence: TGTGCCAGCAGTGATTGGCATAGCGGGAGTCCCTACGAGCAGTACTTC. It codes for CASSDWHSGSPYEQYF.

The chain links TRBV12-3 or TRBV12-4 to TRBJ1-2; D call uncertain. The V and J ends lost 6 bases and 5 bases respectively, with 7 bases between them. This CDR3 region has 11 residues. The CDR3 nucleotides are TGTGCCAGCAGCCAACGGTATGGCTACACCTTC. Its protein product is CASSQRYGYTF.